Following are 6 T cell receptor beta chains from one sample sequenced in a study of identical twins. Using its own MiXCR run on the 5' RACE reads, TCRdb lists one record per CDR3 protein. The table has about 1.7 million distinct CDR3 sequences, about 31% seen once. Sequences were obtained from cord blood. These receptors all stem from a newborn girl in good health.

This clonotype showed up just a few times. The chain uses TRBV20-1 and TRBJ1-5, with D tentatively TRBD1 (5 bases). This CDR3 comprises 11 residues. The germline V and J ends were trimmed by 6 bases and 8 bases, with 11 bases remaining between them. Germline values: CDR1 DFQATT, CDR2 SNEGSKA (reference sequence). The CDR3 bases are TGCAGTGCCGGGACTCGGGAGCCCCAGCATTTT. Protein sequence: CSAGTREPQHF.

This clonotype has ten or more counts. The rearrangement links TRBV7-2 to TRBJ1-4; tentatively, D is TRBD1 (5 bases). The CDR3 has 14 residues. CDR1 is SGHTA and CDR2 is FQGNSA in the germline V gene. V was pared by 5 bases and J by 0 bases, with 7 bases between. CDR3 bases: TGTGCCAGCAGCAGGGGATCAACTAATGAAAAACTGTTTTTT. It encodes CASSRGSTNEKLFF.

A word on this clonotype: One junction end disagrees with the germline gene, perhaps due to a read error. The chain carries TRBV12-3 or TRBV12-4 and TRBJ2-1; 8 positions agree with TRBD1. The length of the CDR3 is 17 residues. CDR3 bases: TGTGCCAGCAGTACGGACAGGGTATGGAGCTCCTACGATGAGCAGTTCTTC. Encoded protein: CASSTDRVWSSYDEQFF.

This clonotype appeared a few times. This chain connects TRBV9 to TRBJ1-1; no reliable D call. The V end was cut by 0 bases, the J end by 5 bases, with 11 bases between. The CDR3 runs to 14 residues. Per the germline V gene, CDR1 is SGDLS and CDR2 is YYNGEE. CDR3 DNA: TGTGCCAGCAGCGTAGGCAGGACGGGGACTGAAGCTTTCTTT. Amino acids: CASSVGRTGTEAFF.

The rearrangement links TRBV9 to TRBJ2-5; the match to TRBD1 covers 7 bases. The J call may be wrong; the DNA end is better matched by TRBJ2-7. The CDR3 runs 14 residues. Germline lookup yields CDR1 SGDLS and CDR2 YYNGEE. The CDR3 spells CASSVGVQGREQYF. CDR3 bases: TGTGCCAGCAGCGTAGGGGTACAGGGGCGCGAGCAGTACTTC.

This clonotype was detected a few times. The V call is TRBV11-2, the J call TRBJ2-7; the D call may be TRBD1 or TRBD2 (6 bases each). V was clipped by 7 bases and J by 1 base, with 14 bases between them. This CDR3 has 14 residues. Germline V lookup: CDR1 SGHAT, CDR2 FQNNGV. CDR3 DNA sequence: TGTGCCAGCATGACAGGTCGGGGGTCCTACGAGCAGTACTTC. Translated: CASMTGRGSYEQYF.